This T cell receptor (beta chain) originates from a study of cytotoxic CD8 clonotypes in ibrutinib-treated CLL. Produced via immunoSEQ multiplex PCR; TCRdb's table is partial and in-frame only. The data show approximately 340,000 clones, roughly 67% seen once. In germline, CDR1 is PRHDT, CDR2 FYEKMQ (reference sequence). This CDR3 has 15 residues. V lost 2 bases and J lost 0, with 10 bases in between. Study-wide results and caveats: Treatment left the uncommon public clonotypes either contracted or stable in frequency.

As to this clone: What it binds is unknown.

The TCR was taken from a human donor with chronic lymphocytic leukemia. This specimen consisted of PBMCs, obtained after 36 months of ibrutinib treatment. The V call is TRBV13, the J call TRBJ1-1; D ambiguous. The CDR3 region has the DNA TGTGCCAGCAGCTTAAGGCGTACTATGAACACTGAAGCTTTCTTT. Amino acid sequence: CASSLRRTMNTEAFF.